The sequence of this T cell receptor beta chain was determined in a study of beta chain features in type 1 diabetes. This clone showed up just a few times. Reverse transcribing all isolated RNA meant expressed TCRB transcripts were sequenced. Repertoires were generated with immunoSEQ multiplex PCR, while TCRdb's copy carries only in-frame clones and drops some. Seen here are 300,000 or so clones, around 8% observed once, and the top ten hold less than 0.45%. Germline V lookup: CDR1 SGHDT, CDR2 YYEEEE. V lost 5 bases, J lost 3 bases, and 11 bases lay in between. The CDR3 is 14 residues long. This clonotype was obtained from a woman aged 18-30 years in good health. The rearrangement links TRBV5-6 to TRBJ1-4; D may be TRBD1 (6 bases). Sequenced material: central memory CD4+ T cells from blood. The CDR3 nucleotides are TGTGCCAGCAGACAGGGTCAGTCTAATGAAAAACTGTTTTTT. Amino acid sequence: CASRQGQSNEKLFF.